Shown below are 32 T cell receptor beta chains from a single sample sequenced in a study of cytomegalovirus exposure and HLA in healthy donors. Using immunoSEQ multiplex PCR, the repertoire was profiled, and TCRdb retains in-frame clones only, with some absent. The profile shows 60,000 to 70,000 clones, roughly 91% of them singletons. The sample comprised PBMCs. The source is a woman younger than 30 in good health and CMV-seronegative.

The genes are TRBV27 and TRBJ2-7, with 10 bases identical to TRBD1. The V and J ends lost 2 bases and 0 bases, in that order; junction bases with no gene match: 4. The CDR3 runs to 16 residues. In germline, CDR1 is MNHEY, CDR2 SMNVEV (reference sequence). The CDR3 sequence: CASSLTGTGASYEQYF. CDR3 bases: TGTGCCAGCAGTTTAACTGGGACAGGGGCCTCCTACGAGCAGTACTTC.

The chain has TRBV9 and TRBJ1-4; the D gene is possibly TRBD1 (6 bases). The germline V gene has CDR1 SGDLS and CDR2 YYNGEE. V was clipped by 3 bases and J by 6 bases, with 12 bases between them. The CDR3 runs 14 residues. DNA of the CDR3: TGTGCCAGCAGCGAGGGGGACGCGGATGAAAAACTGTTTTTT. It yields the protein CASSEGDADEKLFF.

This sequence joins TRBV4-1 and TRBJ2-7, with D hard to call. Germline V gene lookup returns CDR1 MGHRA and CDR2 YSYEKL. V was pared by 0 bases and J by 2 bases, with 8 bases between. The CDR3 is 14 amino acids. CDR3 region: CASSQERGPYEQYF. CDR3 DNA: TGCGCCAGCAGCCAAGAAAGAGGTCCCTACGAGCAGTACTTC.

The genes are TRBV5-1 and TRBJ2-5; D gene unclear. V shed 7 bases and J shed 5 bases, with 9 bases lying between them. CDR1 is SGHRS, CDR2 YFSETQ, per germline. This CDR3 has 11 amino acids. CDR3 protein: CASSLEETQYF. The CDR3 DNA is TGCGCCAGCTCCCTCGAGGAGACCCAGTACTTC. The full variable domain, completed using reference TRBV5-1 and TRBJ2-5, is KAGVTQTPRYLIKTRGQQVTLSCSPISGHRSVSWYQQTPGQGLQFLFEYFSETQRNKGNFPGRFSGRQFSNSRSEMNVSTLELGDSALYLCASSLEETQYFGPGTRLLVL.

This clone was counted between two and nine times. This chain connects TRBV19 to TRBJ1-2; no firm D call. Deletions cut 3 bases from V and 10 bases from J, with 9 bases between. The CDR3 is 11 residues long. Germline lookup yields CDR1 LNHDA and CDR2 SQIVND (reference sequence). The CDR3 DNA reads as TGTGCCAGTAGTATTCTAGGAATCTACACCTTC. It is translated as CASSILGIYTF.

The V and J genes are TRBV19 and TRBJ2-1, with D possibly being TRBD2 (7 bases). The CDR3 contains 12 residues. Trimming took 3 bases from V and 12 from J, leaving 12 bases between them. CDR1 and CDR2 (germline): LNHDA, SQIVND (reference sequence). The CDR3 here is CASSILGGGQFF. For the CDR3, the DNA is TGTGCCAGTAGTATTTTAGGGGGGGGGCAGTTCTTC.

The rearrangement links TRBV5-1 to TRBJ1-3; D remains ambiguous. The V end was cut by 2 bases, the J end by 0 bases, with 9 bases between. The CDR3 runs to 15 residues. Germline V gene sequence: CDR1 SGHRS, CDR2 YFSETQ. The CDR3 loop reads CASSLGDFSGNTIYF. In nucleotides, the CDR3 is TGCGCCAGCAGCTTAGGCGACTTCTCTGGAAACACCATATATTTT. The whole variable domain, remainder taken from reference TRBV5-1 and TRBJ1-3, is KAGVTQTPRYLIKTRGQQVTLSCSPISGHRSVSWYQQTPGQGLQFLFEYFSETQRNKGNFPGRFSGRQFSNSRSEMNVSTLELGDSALYLCASSLGDFSGNTIYFGEGSWLTVV.

The chain links TRBV4-2 to TRBJ1-1; possible D gene TRBD1, 6 bases. The CDR3 totals 13 residues. Between the trimmed V and J ends, which lost 7 bases and 1 base, there was a span of 10 bases. Per germline, CDR1 LGHNA and CDR2 YNFKEQ. CDR3 sequence: CASTLGQNTEAFF. In DNA form, the CDR3 reads TGTGCCAGCACCTTGGGACAGAACACTGAAGCTTTCTTT.

This clone was seen just once. In nucleotides, the CDR3 is TGTGCCAGCAGCATTCTCGGCGGGACCGGGGAGCTGTTTTTT. It codes for CASSILGGTGELFF. The V call is TRBV9, the J call TRBJ2-2; D is perhaps TRBD2 (5 bases). The germline V gene has CDR1 SGDLS and CDR2 YYNGEE. The V gene lost 4 bases and the J gene lost 5 bases, with 12 bases spanning the gap. The CDR3 loop spans 14 amino acids.

The CDR3 nucleotides read TGTGCCAGCAGTTTAAAATGGGGGCGCGGTCAGCCCCAGCATTTT. It yields the protein CASSLKWGRGQPQHF. The J gene is TRBJ1-5, the V gene TRBV27; D might be TRBD1 (6 bases). CDR1 MNHEY and CDR2 SMNVEV come from the germline V gene (reference sequence). This CDR3 has 15 amino acids. The V and J ends lost 2 bases and 6 bases respectively, with 14 bases between them.

The V call is TRBV28, the J call TRBJ2-7, with 10 bases lining up with TRBD1. The V gene end was trimmed by 6 bases and the J gene end by 3 bases; junction bases not matched to a gene: 5. The CDR3 has 14 residues. Germline V CDR1 and CDR2: MDHEN, SYDVKM. CDR3 DNA sequence: TGTGCCAGCAGGAACCGGGACAGGGGCTACGAGCAGTACTTC. It translates to CASRNRDRGYEQYF.

There are a few counts of this clone. The rearrangement uses TRBV6-1 and TRBJ1-5; D is perhaps TRBD1 (5 bases). Trimming pared 8 bases from V and 3 bases from J, leaving 17 bases between. Germline CDR1 MNHNS, CDR2 SASEGT. The CDR3 has 15 residues. This CDR3 reads CASVDHQGPNQPQHF. The CDR3 DNA reads TGTGCCAGCGTTGACCATCAGGGCCCCAATCAGCCCCAGCATTTT.

The rearrangement uses TRBV7-4 and TRBJ2-3, with D uncertain. Germline V gene data show CDR1 as SGHVT and CDR2 as SQSDAQ. CDR3 length: 12 residues. Trimming pared 5 bases from V and 3 bases from J, leaving 6 bases between. CDR3 in amino acids: CASSLSTDTQYF. CDR3 DNA sequence: TGTGCCAGCAGCCTATCTACAGATACGCAGTATTTT.

This chain uses TRBV7-2 with TRBJ1-2; 12 bases are a match to TRBD1. Per the germline V gene, CDR1 is SGHTA and CDR2 is FQGNSA. The CDR3 spans 15 residues. V shed 5 bases, J shed 7 bases, and the junction held 8 bases outside the gene matches. The CDR3 region is CASSAPGQGAGGYTF. The CDR3 nucleotides read TGTGCCAGCAGCGCCCCGGGACAGGGGGCCGGTGGCTACACCTTC.

The CDR3 loop is CASSLAQSGGGADTQYF. As DNA, the CDR3 is TGCGCCAGCAGCTTGGCCCAGTCTGGCGGGGGCGCAGATACGCAGTATTTT. The gene calls are TRBV5-1 and TRBJ2-3; TRBD2 might be the D (7 bases). This CDR3 region has 17 residues. The germline V gene encodes CDR1 SGHRS and CDR2 YFSETQ. Trimming cost V 0 bases and J 4 bases, with 18 bases left between them.

The chain has TRBV5-1 and TRBJ2-7; D remains ambiguous. The CDR3 contains 13 residues. The germline CDR1 and CDR2 sequences are SGHRS and YFSETQ. Trimming took 1 base from V and 4 from J, leaving 9 bases between them. The CDR3 sequence: CASSLSHQYEQYF. CDR3 bases: TGCGCCAGCAGCTTGTCGCACCAGTACGAGCAGTACTTC.

This clone was detected once. V usage is TRBV7-6 and J usage is TRBJ2-7, with TRBD2 identical over 8 bases. CDR3 length equals 15 residues. V shed 4 bases, J shed 2 bases, and the junction held 7 bases outside the gene matches. From germline, CDR1 is SGHVS and CDR2 FNYEAQ. CDR3 DNA sequence: TGTGCCAGCAGCTCAAAGCCGCGGGGGGCCTACGAGCAGTACTTC. Protein sequence: CASSSKPRGAYEQYF.

This rearrangement joins TRBV19 to TRBJ2-7; 9 bases fit TRBD1. The CDR3 covers 14 residues. Germline trimming cut 5 bases from V and 5 bases from J; bases unmatched to any gene: 7. Germline-derived CDR1 and CDR2 are LNHDA and SQIVND (reference sequence). DNA for the CDR3: TGTGCCAGTAGTGCCCACGGGACAGGGAACGAGCAGTACTTC. This sequence encodes CASSAHGTGNEQYF.

V usage is TRBV19 and J usage is TRBJ1-2; a weak D match, TRBD1 (5 bases). CDR3 length: 15 residues. Trimming left V 1 base short and J 6 bases short, with 15 bases between. Germline CDR1 LNHDA, CDR2 SQIVND (reference sequence). For the CDR3, the DNA is TGTGCCAGTAGTATAGGCGCAGGGAAGGCCAATGGCTACACCTTC. Translation gives CASSIGAGKANGYTF.

The chain uses TRBV5-3 and TRBJ2-5; 8 bases map to TRBD1. TRBV5-3 has ORF status, its function being uncertain. V gave up 4 bases and J gave up 6 bases; unmatched junction bases: 5. This CDR3 comprises 13 residues. In DNA, the CDR3 is TGTGCCAGAAGCAGCAGGGGGCGGAAGACCCAGTACTTC. It translates to CARSSRGRKTQYF.

The chain employs TRBV11-2 and TRBJ2-7, with TRBD2 matching over 14 bases. CDR1 and CDR2 (germline): SGHAT, FQNNGV. V shed 6 bases and J 4 bases; nucleotides not matched to a gene: 2. The CDR3 runs 14 residues. Written as DNA, the CDR3 is TGTGCCAGCAGTCGGACTAGCGGGGGGTACGAGCAGTACTTC. It yields the protein CASSRTSGGYEQYF.

CDR3 protein: CASSQLGLAVNEQFF. CDR3 nucleotides: TGTGCCAGCAGCCAACTGGGACTAGCAGTCAATGAGCAGTTCTTC. This chain links TRBV28 with TRBJ2-1, with TRBD2 matching 9 bases. V shed 6 bases and J 6 bases; nucleotides not matched to a gene: 9. This CDR3 region has 15 residues. The germline CDR1 and CDR2 sequences are MDHEN and SYDVKM.

The chain uses TRBV15 and TRBJ2-7, with a possible D match to TRBD1 (5 bases). Germline-derived CDR1 and CDR2 are LNHNV and YYDKDF (reference sequence). The V end was cut by 0 bases, the J end by 3 bases, with 12 bases between. This CDR3 is 15 amino acids long. In DNA, the CDR3 is TGTGCCACCAGCAGAGAAGGGGATAACCGCTACGAGCAGTACTTC. It codes for CATSREGDNRYEQYF.

This sequence joins TRBV25-1 and TRBJ2-7; D is perhaps TRBD1 (5 bases). Germline V lookup: CDR1 MGHDK, CDR2 SYGVNS. The CDR3 has 13 amino acids. Trimming removed 3 bases at V and 4 bases at J, with 10 bases between. CDR3 coding DNA: TGTGCCAGCAGTGATGTCGACAGATACGAGCAGTACTTC. Translated, it gives CASSDVDRYEQYF.

This chain links TRBV27 with TRBJ2-1, with D perhaps matching TRBD1 (6 bases). Germline lookup yields CDR1 MNHEY and CDR2 SMNVEV (reference sequence). This CDR3 has 16 residues. The germline V and J ends were trimmed by 6 bases and 4 bases, with 19 bases remaining between them. The CDR3 sequence is CASSLGLWGHYNEQFF. DNA for the CDR3: TGTGCCAGCAGCTTAGGTTTGTGGGGACATTACAATGAGCAGTTCTTC.

J is TRBJ2-5 and V is TRBV15, with TRBD1 identical over 9 bases. Germline values: CDR1 LNHNV, CDR2 YYDKDF (reference sequence). J lost 5 bases, V lost 3 bases, and 4 bases had no gene match. The CDR3 spans 14 residues. CDR3 bases: TGTGCCACCAGCAGGACAGGGGGGGTCGAGACCCAGTACTTC. It encodes CATSRTGGVETQYF.

The chain recombines TRBV7-2 with TRBJ1-2; 8 bases agree with TRBD1. The trim removed 4 bases at V and 4 bases at J, leaving 8 bases unmatched. Per germline, CDR1 SGHTA and CDR2 FQGNSA. CDR3 length equals 15 residues. The CDR3 spells CASSSLRGRGYGYTF. The CDR3 DNA reads as TGTGCCAGCAGCTCGCTCAGGGGGCGCGGCTATGGCTACACCTTC.

The chain employs TRBV7-2 and TRBJ2-3, with D possibly matching TRBD2 (5 bases). Germline V CDR1 and CDR2: SGHTA, FQGNSA. This CDR3 is 14 amino acids long. V lost 4 bases and J lost 2, with 10 bases in between. CDR3 coding DNA: TGTGCCAGCAGCTCGTCTAGCTACACAGATACGCAGTATTTT. As protein: CASSSSSYTDTQYF.

The gene calls are TRBV7-2 and TRBJ1-2, with unresolved D. Germline V gene data show CDR1 as SGHTA and CDR2 as FQGNSA. The CDR3 is 13 residues long. V lost 2 bases, J lost 3 bases, and 7 bases lay in between. The CDR3 nucleotides are TGTGCCAGCAGCTTAACGGAGGACTATGGCTACACCTTC. Residues: CASSLTEDYGYTF.

This chain connects TRBV13 to TRBJ1-2, with 9 bases fitting TRBD1. There are 15 residues in the CDR3. The germline V gene has CDR1 PRHDT and CDR2 FYEKMQ (reference sequence). Losses at the gene ends were 0 bases for V and 5 bases for J; bases not matched to a gene: 4. In DNA form, the CDR3 reads TGTGCCAGCAGCTTAGGGGGACAGGGTGCATATGGCTACACCTTC. It is translated as CASSLGGQGAYGYTF.

This chain joins TRBV30 and TRBJ2-5, with D perhaps TRBD1 (7 bases). Trimming removed 2 bases from V and 5 bases from J, with 18 bases in between. CDR1 GTSNPN and CDR2 SVGIG come from the germline V gene (reference sequence). CDR3 size: 15 residues. CDR3 amino acids: CAWSYSRGVGETQYF. In DNA form, the CDR3 reads TGTGCCTGGAGTTATTCCAGGGGGGTGGGGGAGACCCAGTACTTC.

The CDR3 is CASSLGSGGGNEQFF. The CDR3 DNA sequence: TGCGCCAGCAGCTTGGGCTCGGGAGGGGGGAATGAGCAGTTCTTC. This chain links TRBV5-1 with TRBJ2-1; 8 bases align to TRBD2. Germline CDR1 SGHRS, CDR2 YFSETQ. The CDR3 contains 15 residues. V lost 0 bases and J lost 7; bases outside the gene matches: 6.